This entry lists 30 T cell receptor beta chains sequenced from one sample in a study of T cells in Graves' hyperthyroidism and ophthalmopathy. What was amplified from RNA transcripts were TCR beta CDR3 regions. First-round RT-PCR of the TCR CDR3 relied on the HTBI primer set. TCRdb fed the multiplex PCR reads into MiXCR, producing one record per CDR3 protein. The sample has around 520,000 distinct CDR3 sequences, 14% seen once. The sequenced sample was blood. These receptors originate from a woman between 40 and 50 years old with Graves' hyperthyroidism.

The rearrangement uses TRBV5-1 and TRBJ2-5, with 7 bases identical to TRBD1. Germline V gene lookup returns CDR1 SGHRS and CDR2 YFSETQ. There are 17 residues in the CDR3. The V segment lost 4 bases and the J segment 5 bases; nucleotides outside the gene matches: 17. The CDR3 nucleotides are TGCGCCAGCAGCCTGCTCGGGACAGTCCTCCCGAAGGAGACCCAGTACTTC. Protein: CASSLLGTVLPKETQYF.

This clonotype was observed at least ten times. The chain carries TRBV3-1 and TRBJ1-5; unclear D gene. The CDR3 is 12 residues long. V was cut by 1 base and J by 7 bases, with 5 bases left in between. Per the germline V gene, CDR1 is LGHDT and CDR2 is YNNKEL (reference sequence). The CDR3 sequence is CASSQGVQPQHF. CDR3 nucleotides: TGTGCCAGCAGCCAAGGGGTGCAGCCCCAGCATTTT.

The DNA for the CDR3 is TGTGCCAGCAGTTTATCAAGTCCCTACAATGAGCAGTTCTTC. It yields the protein CASSLSSPYNEQFF. V usage is TRBV11-2 and J usage is TRBJ2-1; D remains ambiguous. Germline values: CDR1 SGHAT, CDR2 FQNNGV. The V end lost 6 bases, the J end lost 2 bases, and 11 bases lay between the germline ends. The CDR3 is made up of 14 amino acids. The full variable domain, completed using reference TRBV11-2 and TRBJ2-1, is EAGVAQSPRYKIIEKRQSVAFWCNPISGHATLYWYQQILGQGPKLLIQFQNNGVVDDSQLPKDRFSAERLKGVDSTLKIQPAKLEDSAVYLCASSLSSPYNEQFFGPGTRLTVL.

The V and J genes are TRBV5-1 and TRBJ2-7; the match to TRBD1 covers 9 bases. The V gene end was trimmed by 3 bases and the J gene end by 6 bases; junction bases not matched to a gene: 7. CDR3 size: 14 residues. Germline V CDR1 and CDR2: SGHRS, YFSETQ. CDR3 DNA: TGCGCCAGCAGCTACTTCAGACAGGGGGTCGAGCAGTACTTC. Amino acids: CASSYFRQGVEQYF. Using reference TRBV5-1 and TRBJ2-7 for the parts outside the CDR3, the full variable domain is KAGVTQTPRYLIKTRGQQVTLSCSPISGHRSVSWYQQTPGQGLQFLFEYFSETQRNKGNFPGRFSGRQFSNSRSEMNVSTLELGDSALYLCASSYFRQGVEQYFGPGTRLTVT.

This clonotype was seen at least ten times. J is TRBJ1-2 and V is TRBV11-2; maybe TRBD1 (5 bases). There are 13 residues in the CDR3. Germline V gives CDR1 SGHAT, CDR2 FQNNGV. Trimming pared 4 bases from V and 6 bases from J, leaving 12 bases between. Written as DNA, the CDR3 is TGTGCCAGCAGCTCACTCAGGGCGGATGGCTACACCTTC. Protein: CASSSLRADGYTF.

This rearrangement joins TRBV16 to TRBJ1-6; no reliable D call. CDR1 is KGHSY, CDR2 FQNENV, per germline. Trimming left V 3 bases short and J 5 bases short, with 14 bases between. The CDR3 runs 16 residues. The CDR3 DNA reads TGTGCCAGCAGCCACCCCCAGATATTTGATAATTCACCCCTCCACTTT. As protein: CASSHPQIFDNSPLHF.

This clonotype was recorded many times. V usage is TRBV7-3 and J usage is TRBJ2-7, with 7 positions matching TRBD2. The J segment lost 6 bases and the V segment lost 5 bases, leaving 7 bases of the junction unmatched. CDR1 is SGHTA and CDR2 is FQGTGA in the germline V gene. The CDR3 spans 13 residues. The CDR3 spells CASSIATSSEQYF. CDR3 in DNA: TGTGCCAGCAGCATCGCGACTAGCTCCGAGCAGTACTTC. The full variable domain, completed using reference TRBV7-3 and TRBJ2-7, is GAGVSQTPSNKVTEKGKYVELRCDPISGHTALYWYRQSLGQGPEFLIYFQGTGAADDSGLPNDRFFAVRPEGSVSTLKIQRTERGDSAVYLCASSIATSSEQYFGPGTRLTVT.

In this sample, this clonotype turned up many times. The CDR3 DNA follows: TGTGCCAGCAGCTTGGGGACAGTTTACGAGCAGTACTTC. Protein: CASSLGTVYEQYF. The rearrangement links TRBV7-9 to TRBJ2-7; 7 bases line up with TRBD1. Germline CDR1 reads SEHNR; CDR2 reads FQNEAQ (reference sequence). This CDR3 has 13 amino acids. V lost 3 bases to trimming and J lost 4 bases; unmatched junction nucleotides: 3.

The V gene is TRBV5-1, the J gene TRBJ2-7, with 7 bases aligning to TRBD1. The germline gives CDR1 SGHRS, CDR2 YFSETQ. The CDR3 consists of 16 residues. V trimming: 1 base; J trimming: 3 bases; junction bases outside the gene matches: 10. The CDR3 protein is CASSLWSGQSNYEQYF. In nucleotides, the CDR3 is TGCGCCAGCAGCTTGTGGTCGGGACAGAGTAACTACGAGCAGTACTTC.

As to this clonotype: Possible read error: a much larger clone is one base away. The chain combines TRBV12-3 or TRBV12-4 with TRBJ2-3; 7 bases match TRBD2. This CDR3 is 15 amino acids long. Unmatched junction bases numbered 11, after V lost 11 bases and J lost 0 bases. The CDR3 bases are TGTGCCTGCACAATAATGGGGGGGAGCACAGATACGCAGTATTTT. This translates into CACTIMGGSTDTQYF.

In this sample, this clonotype turned up a few times. The chain joins TRBV7-6 to TRBJ1-1, with 8 bases identical to TRBD1. Trimming at V came to 5 bases and at J to 1 base, leaving 12 bases not matched to a gene. This CDR3 contains 17 residues. Germline assignment: CDR1 SGHVS and CDR2 FNYEAQ. CDR3 in DNA: TGTGCCAGCAGCCTAGGGGCTCTGACAGGGGAGAACACTGAAGCTTTCTTT. It translates to CASSLGALTGENTEAFF.

This clonotype was seen many times. The rearrangement joins TRBV2 to TRBJ2-2; perhaps TRBD2 as D (6 bases). Germline CDR1 is SNHLY and CDR2 is FYNNEI. V lost 7 bases to trimming and J lost 4 bases, with 10 bases between them. There are 13 residues in the CDR3. The CDR3 nucleotides read TGTGCCAGCAAGGGAGGAGCCACCGGGGAGCTGTTTTTT. Translation: CASKGGATGELFF.

The CDR3 DNA is TGCGCCAGCAGTGAGCCCGGAGCAGGTATCTACGAGCAGTACTTC. Its translation: CASSEPGAGIYEQYF. The V and J genes are TRBV10-1 and TRBJ2-7; D not certain. This CDR3 is 15 amino acids long. With 2 bases removed from V and 3 bases from J, the gap between germline ends came to 14 bases. In germline, CDR1 is WNHNN, CDR2 SYGVQD (reference sequence).

This clonotype showed up just a few times. This chain uses TRBV20-1 with TRBJ1-1; no clear D. Trimming took 1 base from V and 3 from J, leaving 12 bases between them. Germline loops: CDR1 DFQATT, CDR2 SNEGSKA (reference sequence). The CDR3 contains 14 residues. The CDR3 nucleotides are TGCAGTGCTAGAGTACCGGGCTTGGACACTGAAGCTTTCTTT. Its protein is CSARVPGLDTEAFF.

This clonotype was counted at least ten times. The chain combines TRBV20-1 with TRBJ2-1; D perhaps matches TRBD2 (5 bases). V was clipped by 3 bases and J by 4 bases, with 13 bases between them. CDR1 is DFQATT, CDR2 SNEGSKA, per germline (reference sequence). The CDR3 length is 14 residues. Written as DNA, the CDR3 is TGCAGTGCTAGGCCCGGAGGATATTACAATGAGCAGTTCTTC. Its protein is CSARPGGYYNEQFF.

This chain connects TRBV7-3 to TRBJ2-1, with 16 bases that match TRBD2. The CDR3 runs to 17 residues. Germline V gene sequence: CDR1 SGHTA, CDR2 FQGTGA. V lost 5 bases and J lost 9; bases outside the gene matches: 10. CDR3 sequence: CASSQTGTSGRGVEQFF. The CDR3 nucleotides are TGTGCCAGCAGCCAAACCGGGACTAGCGGGAGGGGGGTTGAGCAGTTCTTC.

This clonotype was seen a few times. The chain combines TRBV6-5 with TRBJ1-2; 10 nucleotides align to TRBD1. The length of the CDR3 is 14 residues. In germline, CDR1 is MNHEY, CDR2 SVGAGI. The trim removed 2 bases at V and 5 bases at J, leaving 2 bases unmatched. CDR3 loop: CASSYRDRGYGYTF. The CDR3, as DNA: TGTGCCAGCAGTTACCGGGACAGGGGATATGGCTACACCTTC.

This clonotype has a count of ten or more. This chain joins TRBV5-1 and TRBJ2-3, with 9 bases fitting TRBD2. Trimming removed 4 bases from V and 9 bases from J; junction bases left unmatched: 12. This CDR3 comprises 15 residues. Germline V lookup: CDR1 SGHRS, CDR2 YFSETQ. The CDR3 DNA reads TGCGCCAGCAGCCCAATAGCGGGGGAAACCGTCACGCAGTATTTT. As protein: CASSPIAGETVTQYF. Combining the CDR3 with reference TRBV5-1 and TRBJ2-3 gives the whole variable domain KAGVTQTPRYLIKTRGQQVTLSCSPISGHRSVSWYQQTPGQGLQFLFEYFSETQRNKGNFPGRFSGRQFSNSRSEMNVSTLELGDSALYLCASSPIAGETVTQYFGPGTRLTVL.

For this clonotype: This may come from a read error, since a much larger clone is one base off. This chain joins TRBV6-1 and TRBJ2-7; 14 nucleotides agree with TRBD2. In germline, CDR1 is MNHNS, CDR2 SASEGT. This CDR3 is 15 amino acids long. V dropped 6 bases and J dropped 4; count of bases not matched to a gene: 5. The CDR3 DNA follows: TGTGCCAGCAGCGGGACTAGCGGGAGTGCGTACGAGCAGTACTTC. This encodes CASSGTSGSAYEQYF.

This clonotype was detected ten times or more. The chain is built from TRBV28 and TRBJ1-1; D possibly corresponds to TRBD1 (6 bases). The V gene's germline CDR1 is MDHEN and CDR2 SYDVKM. V was cut by 6 bases and J by 3 bases, with 17 bases left in between. There are 15 residues in the CDR3. The chain's CDR3 is CASRSLGQSYTEAFF. CDR3 bases: TGTGCCAGCAGGTCACTCGGACAGAGCTACACTGAAGCTTTCTTT. The entire variable domain, with the rest obtained from reference TRBV28 and TRBJ1-1, is as follows: DVKVTQSSRYLVKRTGEKVFLECVQDMDHENMFWYRQDPGLGLRLIYFSYDVKMKEKGDIPEGYSVSREKKERFSLILESASTNQTSMYLCASRSLGQSYTEAFFGQGTRLTVV.

The chain has TRBV7-9 and TRBJ1-2, with D hard to call. V was pared by 2 bases and J by 8 bases, with 15 bases between. The germline gives CDR1 SEHNR, CDR2 FQNEAQ (reference sequence). The CDR3 runs 14 residues. The CDR3 protein is CASSLSWEGSGYTF. The DNA for the CDR3 is TGTGCCAGCAGCTTAAGTTGGGAGGGATCCGGCTACACCTTC.

V and J are TRBV24-1 and TRBJ2-7, with a possible D match to TRBD1 (5 bases). CDR1 is KGHDR and CDR2 is SFDVKD in the germline V gene. The CDR3 extends over 12 amino acids. V lost 7 bases and J lost 3, with 9 bases in between. In DNA form, the CDR3 reads TGTGCCACCAGCGACGACAGCTACGAGCAGTACTTC. It specifies CATSDDSYEQYF.

This clonotype was recorded many times. V is TRBV27 and J is TRBJ2-3; D is unclear. The CDR3 runs 17 residues. Trimming cost V 0 bases and J 2 bases, with 15 bases left between them. Looked up from germline, CDR1 is MNHEY and CDR2 is SMNVEV (reference sequence). Here the CDR3 reads CASSLSSPKYPTDTQYF. CDR3 DNA sequence: TGTGCCAGCAGTTTATCGTCCCCGAAATATCCCACAGATACGCAGTATTTT.

This clonotype appeared a few times. The gene calls are TRBV30 and TRBJ2-7; TRBD2 aligns across 7 bases. Per germline, CDR1 GTSNPN and CDR2 SVGIG (reference sequence). The CDR3 covers 15 residues. J lost 1 base, V lost 5 bases, and 11 bases had no gene match. The CDR3 DNA is TGTGCCTGGGGTGCTAATAGCGGGCCATCCTACGAGCAGTACTTC. Translation gives CAWGANSGPSYEQYF.

The chain uses TRBV27 and TRBJ2-7; the D gene is possibly TRBD2 (5 bases). Germline-derived CDR1 and CDR2 are MNHEY and SMNVEV (reference sequence). V was shortened by 6 bases and J by 2 bases, with 17 bases between the two germline ends. This CDR3 contains 15 residues. The CDR3 sequence: CASSPLQRNTYEQYF. The CDR3, as DNA: TGTGCCAGCAGCCCGCTCCAGCGGAATACCTACGAGCAGTACTTC.

V is TRBV28 and J is TRBJ1-2, with 12 positions matching TRBD1. Trimming removed 4 bases from V and 7 bases from J; junction bases left unmatched: 7. The CDR3 sequence is 15 residues long. Germline V gene sequence: CDR1 MDHEN, CDR2 SYDVKM. CDR3 nucleotides: TGTGCCAGCAGTTCAAGGGACAGGGGGCTGCCTGGCTACACCTTC. Translating it yields CASSSRDRGLPGYTF.

The V and J genes are TRBV29-1 and TRBJ2-7, with unresolved D. CDR3 length: 13 residues. V lost 1 base, J lost 0 bases, and 7 bases lay in between. Germline V lookup: CDR1 SQVTM, CDR2 ANQGSEA. In DNA, the CDR3 is TGCAGCGTTGAAGGGTCCGGCTCCTACGAGCAGTACTTC. This codes for CSVEGSGSYEQYF.

In this sample, this clonotype turned up many times. The chain has TRBV19 and TRBJ1-1, with 7 nucleotides matching TRBD1. Germline-derived CDR1 and CDR2 are LNHDA and SQIVND (reference sequence). The CDR3 runs to 14 residues. Trimming took 2 bases from V and 6 from J; bases not matched to a gene: 6. Written as DNA, the CDR3 is TGTGCCAGTAGTATAAGGACAGGCTCGCCTGAAGCTTTCTTT. This gives the protein CASSIRTGSPEAFF.

This clonotype has a count of ten or more. V is TRBV5-1 and J is TRBJ1-1; D is undetermined. This CDR3 region has 14 residues. Looked up from germline, CDR1 is SGHRS and CDR2 is YFSETQ. V was shortened by 2 bases and J by 3 bases, with 11 bases between the two germline ends. CDR3 nucleotide sequence: TGCGCCAGCAGCTTAAGGCCCGATGACACTGAAGCTTTCTTT. It translates to CASSLRPDDTEAFF.

This clonotype was counted many times. The chain employs TRBV28 and TRBJ2-3, with 7 bases fitting TRBD1. Losses at the gene ends were 6 bases for V and 1 base for J; bases not matched to a gene: 7. The CDR3 spans 15 residues. CDR1 and CDR2 from the germline V gene are MDHEN and SYDVKM. For the CDR3, the DNA is TGTGCCAGCAGCCCCGCTGACAGGGGCACAGATACGCAGTATTTT. Protein sequence: CASSPADRGTDTQYF.